The next 25 T cell receptor beta chains were all read from a single sample in a study of blood T cell repertoires in COVID-19. Libraries were prepared by immunoSEQ multiplex PCR; TCRdb keeps only in-frame clonotypes and omits some of them. This table holds 150,000 to 200,000 clones, about nine tenths found once. Sequencing was carried out using peripheral blood. Receptors were obtained from a young man who had recovered from COVID-19.

The chain combines TRBV3-1 (or the pseudogene TRBV3-2) with TRBJ1-2; perhaps TRBD1 as D (5 bases). The CDR3 is 17 residues long. Germline CDR1 is LGHDT and CDR2 is YNNKEL (reference sequence). Trimming removed 0 bases from V and 3 bases from J, with 17 bases in between. The CDR3 DNA is TGTGCCAGCAGCCAAGACGGTTTACGACAGCTGGACTATGGCTACACCTTC. This gives the protein CASSQDGLRQLDYGYTF.

Written as DNA, the CDR3 is TGCGCCAGCAGCCGGACAGGGGTAAATGAGCAGTTCTTC. Its translation: CASSRTGVNEQFF. The chain links TRBV5-1 to TRBJ2-1, with 9 positions matching TRBD1. The J segment lost 7 bases and the V segment lost 4 bases, leaving 3 bases of the junction unmatched. The germline CDR1 and CDR2 sequences are SGHRS and YFSETQ. CDR3 size: 13 residues.

CDR3 amino acids: CASSRGVVSNQPQHF. DNA of the CDR3: TGTGCCAGCTCACGCGGGGTTGTGAGCAATCAGCCCCAGCATTTT. The V and J genes are TRBV18 and TRBJ1-5; D gene unclear. Germline CDR1 is KGHSH and CDR2 is LQKENI. The length of the CDR3 is 15 residues. Trimming stripped 4 bases from V and 1 base from J, with 11 bases between.

The chain recombines TRBV29-1 with TRBJ2-7, with TRBD2 matching 9 bases. Per the germline V gene, CDR1 is SQVTM and CDR2 is ANQGSEA. V gave up 6 bases and J gave up 0 bases; unmatched junction bases: 6. The CDR3 covers 14 residues. CDR3 DNA: TGCAGCGTAAGACTAGCGGTTAGCTCCTACGAGCAGTACTTC. It codes for CSVRLAVSSYEQYF.

This clone has just one count. This chain connects TRBV20-1 to TRBJ2-7; 9 bases line up with TRBD2. Germline V gene data show CDR1 as DFQATT and CDR2 as SNEGSKA (reference sequence). This CDR3 is built from 14 residues. With 3 bases clipped from V and 3 bases from J, the junction kept 6 bases outside the gene matches. As DNA, the CDR3 is TGCAGTGCTAGTCGGCTAGCGGGAATCTACGAGCAGTACTTC. Its translation: CSASRLAGIYEQYF.

The genes are TRBV18 and TRBJ2-5, with 8 bases lining up with TRBD2. With V trimmed by 2 bases and J by 5 bases, 7 bases remained unmatched. Per germline, CDR1 KGHSH and CDR2 LQKENI. The CDR3 length is 15 residues. The CDR3 DNA reads as TGTGCCAGCTCACCAAAGCGGGAGTCGTGGGAGACCCAGTACTTC. Translation gives CASSPKRESWETQYF.

The gene calls are TRBV11-3 and TRBJ2-2; D possibly corresponds to TRBD1 (6 bases). Per the germline V gene, CDR1 is SGHNT and CDR2 is YENEEA. This CDR3 has 18 amino acids. V dropped 4 bases and J dropped 3 bases, with 21 bases sitting between them. CDR3 region: CASSSQSVGGADTGELFF. CDR3 coding DNA: TGTGCCAGCAGCTCCCAATCCGTTGGGGGCGCCGACACCGGGGAGCTGTTTTTT. The whole variable domain, filled in from reference TRBV11-3 and TRBJ2-2, reads EAGVVQSPRYKIIEKKQPVAFWCNPISGHNTLYWYLQNLGQGPELLIRYENEEAVDDSQLPKDRFSAERLKGVDSTLKIQPAELGDSAVYLCASSSQSVGGADTGELFFGEGSRLTVL.

The chain combines TRBV12-5 with TRBJ2-3; D possibly corresponds to TRBD1 (6 bases). The CDR3 extends over 15 amino acids. Germline CDR1 LGHNT, CDR2 FRNRAP. Trimming took 5 bases from V and 2 from J, leaving 14 bases between them. Here the CDR3 reads CASGNWDTNTDTQYF. CDR3 coding DNA: TGTGCTAGTGGTAACTGGGACACGAACACAGATACGCAGTATTTT.

This clone has a handful of counts. V gene TRBV19 combines with J gene TRBJ1-5; unclear D gene. This CDR3 is 14 amino acids long. Trimming removed 7 bases at V and 5 bases at J, with 15 bases between. Looked up from germline, CDR1 is LNHDA and CDR2 is SQIVND (reference sequence). CDR3 amino acids: CASTKEEGYQPQHF. The CDR3, as DNA: TGTGCCAGTACCAAGGAGGAGGGTTATCAGCCCCAGCATTTT.

This chain uses TRBV6-5 with TRBJ2-2; perhaps TRBD1 as D (6 bases). Germline CDR1 is MNHEY and CDR2 is SVGAGI. The CDR3 extends over 15 amino acids. The V and J ends lost 2 bases and 6 bases respectively, with 13 bases between them. The CDR3 is CASSYEAEGAGELFF. The CDR3 bases are TGTGCCAGCAGTTACGAAGCAGAGGGGGCCGGGGAGCTGTTTTTT.

The chain has TRBV20-1 and TRBJ2-1, with D possibly being TRBD2 (6 bases). Trimming removed 3 bases from V and 5 bases from J, with 11 bases in between. CDR1 is DFQATT, CDR2 SNEGSKA, per germline (reference sequence). The CDR3 contains 13 residues. The CDR3, as DNA: TGCAGTGCTAGTGATAGCGGAGACAATGAGCAGTTCTTC. Translating it yields CSASDSGDNEQFF.

The chain links TRBV2 to TRBJ1-2; 9 bases align to TRBD1. The CDR3 length is 16 residues. Germline-derived CDR1 and CDR2 are SNHLY and FYNNEI. The V segment lost 0 bases and the J segment 3 bases; nucleotides outside the gene matches: 5. The CDR3 spells CASSEAPGQGHYGYTF. The DNA for the CDR3 is TGTGCCAGCAGTGAAGCCCCGGGACAGGGACACTATGGCTACACCTTC. The entire variable domain, with the rest obtained from reference TRBV2 and TRBJ1-2, is as follows: EPEVTQTPSHQVTQMGQEVILRCVPISNHLYFYWYRQILGQKVEFLVSFYNNEISEKSEIFDDQFSVERPDGSNFTLKIRSTKLEDSAMYFCASSEAPGQGHYGYTFGSGTRLTVV.

The gene calls are TRBV18 and TRBJ2-7; D perhaps matches TRBD2 (5 bases). The CDR3 is made up of 16 amino acids. In germline, CDR1 is KGHSH, CDR2 LQKENI. The V gene lost 1 base and the J gene lost 7 bases, with 20 bases spanning the gap. The CDR3 DNA sequence: TGTGCCAGCTCACCACGTTCTGGAGCGGAGTATGGTGAGCAGTACTTC. Its translation: CASSPRSGAEYGEQYF.

This clone occurred once. CDR3 sequence (DNA): TGTGCCAGTTACGGCGGGAGGGCCCCAAGCACAGATACGCAGTATTTT. Amino acids: CASYGGRAPSTDTQYF. V is TRBV5-4 and J is TRBJ2-3; 9 bases align to TRBD2. The CDR3 length is 16 residues. Germline trimming cut 8 bases from V and 0 bases from J; bases unmatched to any gene: 10. The germline CDR1 and CDR2 sequences are SGHNT and YYREEE (reference sequence).

This chain connects TRBV28 to TRBJ1-1, with unresolved D. Germline CDR1 is MDHEN and CDR2 is SYDVKM. The CDR3 runs 15 residues. V was pared by 5 bases and J by 0 bases, with 13 bases between. Here the CDR3 DNA reads TGTGCCAGCAGTCAAATGACACGGCTGAACACTGAAGCTTTCTTT. Residues: CASSQMTRLNTEAFF.

This clone showed up just once. The chain recombines TRBV5-1 with TRBJ2-5; perhaps TRBD2 as D (5 bases). This CDR3 has 13 amino acids. CDR1 is SGHRS, CDR2 YFSETQ, per germline. The V and J ends lost 1 base and 3 bases respectively, with 7 bases between them. CDR3: CASSLNGEETQYF. Written as DNA, the CDR3 is TGCGCCAGCAGCTTGAACGGGGAAGAGACCCAGTACTTC.

This chain's CDR3 is CASSPGPILGTGFHEQFF. The CDR3 region has the DNA TGTGCCAGCAGCCCCGGGCCGATTCTCGGGACAGGGTTCCATGAGCAGTTCTTC. This chain joins TRBV4-2 and TRBJ2-1; TRBD1 matches 9 bases. The CDR3 is 18 amino acids. Germline values: CDR1 LGHNA, CDR2 YNFKEQ. V lost 4 bases, J lost 8 bases, and 18 bases stayed unmatched.

V usage is TRBV7-2 and J usage is TRBJ1-5; D unclear. V was cut by 1 base and J by 2 bases, with 9 bases left in between. Germline V lookup: CDR1 SGHTA, CDR2 FQGNSA. This CDR3 is built from 15 residues. CDR3 in amino acids: CASSLEYVGNQPQHF. CDR3 sequence (DNA): TGTGCCAGCAGCTTAGAGTACGTAGGCAATCAGCCCCAGCATTTT.

The rearrangement links TRBV5-4 to TRBJ2-4, with 9 bases lining up with TRBD1. V gave up 4 bases and J gave up 0 bases; unmatched junction bases: 5. Germline V gene data show CDR1 as SGHNT and CDR2 as YYREEE (reference sequence). The CDR3 has 16 residues. DNA of the CDR3: TGTGCCAGCAGCCCGGGACAGGGCCTAGCCAAAAACATTCAGTACTTC. It codes for CASSPGQGLAKNIQYF.

V and J are TRBV6-5 and TRBJ2-5; D is possibly TRBD1 (6 bases). V lost 8 bases and J lost 4, with 14 bases in between. CDR1 and CDR2 (germline): MNHEY, SVGAGI. This CDR3 region has 13 residues. The CDR3 nucleotides are TGTGCCAGCCAGGGGCATGGGGTAGAGACCCAGTACTTC. Its protein product is CASQGHGVETQYF.

Here the CDR3 reads CASSPLAGGSTDTQYF. The CDR3 nucleotides are TGTGCCAGCAGCCCCCTAGCGGGAGGGAGCACAGATACGCAGTATTTT. The chain couples TRBV7-9 to TRBJ2-3; TRBD2 matches at 12 bases. The CDR3 has 16 amino acids. CDR1 and CDR2 (germline): SEHNR, FQNEAQ (reference sequence). Germline trimming cut 5 bases from V and 0 bases from J; bases unmatched to any gene: 3.

The rearrangement links TRBV19 to TRBJ2-6, with TRBD1 matching 9 bases. This CDR3 contains 17 residues. Germline trimming cut 3 bases from V and 2 bases from J; bases unmatched to any gene: 5. The germline V gene encodes CDR1 LNHDA and CDR2 SQIVND (reference sequence). The CDR3 DNA sequence: TGTGCCAGTAGTATTGGGACAGGGAGGGCTGGGGCCAACGTCCTGACTTTC. It specifies CASSIGTGRAGANVLTF.

The chain combines TRBV7-8 with TRBJ2-1, with a weak D call TRBD2 (5 bases). Germline lookup yields CDR1 SGHVS and CDR2 FQNEAQ. The CDR3 runs to 16 residues. V was clipped by 4 bases and J by 2 bases, with 15 bases between them. The CDR3 loop reads CASSSLDGRAYNEQFF. CDR3 DNA: TGTGCCAGCAGCTCATTAGATGGGAGAGCCTACAATGAGCAGTTCTTC. Full variable domain (remainder filled in from reference TRBV7-8 and TRBJ2-1): GAGVSQSPRYKVAKRGQDVALRCDPISGHVSLFWYQQALGQGPEFLTYFQNEAQLDKSGLPSDRFFAERPEGSVSTLKIQRTQQEDSAVYLCASSSLDGRAYNEQFFGPGTRLTVL.

V usage is TRBV27 and J usage is TRBJ2-3; a possible D gene is TRBD2 (5 bases). V lost 5 bases and J 7 bases, leaving 10 bases between the germline ends. The CDR3 runs to 12 residues. Germline V gene data show CDR1 as MNHEY and CDR2 as SMNVEV (reference sequence). The CDR3 DNA follows: TGTGCCAGCAGTGCCGGACTCTATACGCAGTATTTT. Translating it yields CASSAGLYTQYF.

The V gene is TRBV15, the J gene TRBJ2-2; D is possibly TRBD1 (6 bases). This CDR3 contains 15 residues. Germline assignment: CDR1 LNHNV and CDR2 YYDKDF (reference sequence). The V gene lost 3 bases and the J gene lost 0 bases, with 8 bases spanning the gap. This CDR3 reads CATSRDSANTGELFF. The CDR3 nucleotides read TGTGCCACCAGCAGGGACAGCGCGAACACCGGGGAGCTGTTTTTT.